This T cell receptor (beta chain) was documented in a study of cytomegalovirus exposure and HLA in healthy donors. Broader study findings: Associated with cytomegalovirus, according to the listing, were 150 to 200 TCR beta chains. Presence/absence analyses rested on an assumption that sequencing depth was roughly uniform across donors. A missense variant in DCLRE1C was later tied to TCR beta V- and J-gene trimming. Later analysis indicated greater clonal expansion among HLA-associated TCR beta chains than among equally common other chains.

The PCR had 60 Vbeta and 13 Jbeta primers. Here immunoSEQ multiplex PCR was the method, and the copy in TCRdb shows in-frame clones only, minus some. The sample has more than 100,000 clones; approximately 80% are singletons. Per the germline V gene, CDR1 is SGDLS and CDR2 is YYNGEE. V was pared by 4 bases and J by 5 bases, with 8 bases of the junction left unmatched. CDR3 length: 15 amino acids. A remark on this clone: The antigen is unknown.

Sequences were obtained from PBMCs. The sequence came from a human donor in good health. This chain connects TRBV9 to TRBJ1-4; 7 nucleotides line up with TRBD1. The CDR3 loop reads CASSPRTGVNEKLFF. The CDR3 DNA sequence: TGTGCCAGCAGCCCCCGGACAGGAGTCAATGAAAAACTGTTTTTT.